This TCR beta chain is drawn from a study of tumor and adjacent non-tumor tissue in lung cancer. This sample's RNA came from whole unsorted tissue. Newly diagnosed lung cancer patients had thoracic surgery in China, August–late 2014, without prior chemotherapy. The CDR3 extends over 14 amino acids. Germline lookup yields CDR1 DFQATT and CDR2 SNEGSKA (reference sequence). For this clonotype: The junction differs from germline at one of its ends, possibly a read error.

Three rounds of nested PCR, following a modified ARM-PCR protocol, produced the TCRbeta library. In TCRdb, the multiplex PCR reads were re-called with MiXCR into one record per CDR3 protein. This sample yields more than 70,000 distinct CDR3 sequences, of which around three fifths are seen a single time; around 15% belongs to the top ten. The chain has TRBV20-1 and TRBJ1-6; TRBD1 is a possible D gene (5 bases). This sequence was found in a man aged 65 to 85 with non-small cell lung cancer. Material: lung tumor tissue. The CDR3 region is CSVRDAGRNSPLHF. In DNA form, the CDR3 reads TGCAGTGTTAGAGACGCAGGGAGGAATTCACCTCTCCACTTT.